The 8 T cell receptor beta chains below come from one sample, sequenced in a study of T-cell reconstitution after alpha-beta-depleted transplantation in children. Researchers prepared the TCRbeta library using unique molecular identifiers, the study reports. TCRdb itself ran the PCR reads through MiXCR, one entry per CDR3 protein. Here the sample spans 5,000 to 7,500 distinct CDR3 sequences, approximately 11% being singletons. The sequencing here drew on PBMCs, mostly from graft donor cells, taken 180 days after TCRalphabeta/CD19-depleted stem cell transplant. These receptors all come from a child in the first two years of life who had a stem cell transplant for acute myeloid leukemia, so the T cells may come from the graft donor.

This clonotype has ten or more counts. The chain employs TRBV6-2 or TRBV6-3 and TRBJ2-3; 11 bases fit TRBD2. The J segment lost 3 bases and the V segment lost 1 base, leaving 3 bases of the junction unmatched. The CDR3 spans 16 residues. Per the germline V gene, CDR1 is MNHEY and CDR2 is SVGEGT. CDR3 loop: CASSYLAGGPTDTQYF. The CDR3 bases are TGTGCCAGCAGTTACTTAGCGGGAGGGCCGACAGATACGCAGTATTTT.

This clonotype was detected many times. V is TRBV7-4 and J is TRBJ1-2, with no clear D. Trimming removed 2 bases from V and 5 bases from J, with 12 bases in between. The CDR3 length is 14 residues. Germline assignment: CDR1 SGHVT and CDR2 SQSDAQ. The chain's CDR3 is CASSLHPLGYGYTF. CDR3 in DNA: TGTGCCAGCAGCTTACATCCCTTGGGATATGGCTACACCTTC.

This clonotype came up many times. This rearrangement joins TRBV5-1 to TRBJ2-7; no clear D gene. The V end lost 2 bases, the J end lost 0 bases, and 12 bases lay between the germline ends. The CDR3 extends over 15 amino acids. Germline CDR1 reads SGHRS; CDR2 reads YFSETQ. The chain's CDR3 is CASSLGPSSSYEQYF. Here the CDR3 DNA reads TGCGCCAGCAGCTTAGGCCCCTCCAGCTCCTACGAGCAGTACTTC.

This clonotype has at least ten counts. The genes are TRBV7-2 and TRBJ2-6; possibly TRBD2 for D (5 bases). Germline V gene data show CDR1 as SGHTA and CDR2 as FQGNSA. Trimming stripped 5 bases from V and 0 bases from J, with 23 bases between. The CDR3 is 20 amino acids. The CDR3 spells CASSPSAVRGTYSGANVLTF. CDR3 DNA sequence: TGTGCCAGCAGCCCCTCTGCCGTCCGGGGTACCTACTCTGGGGCCAACGTCCTGACTTTC. Filled out from reference TRBV7-2 and TRBJ2-6, the complete variable domain reads GAGVSQSPSNKVTEKGKDVELRCDPISGHTALYWYRQSLGQGLEFLIYFQGNSAPDKSGLPSDRFSAERTGGSVSTLTIQRTQQEDSAVYLCASSPSAVRGTYSGANVLTFGAGSRLTVL.

This clonotype was found many times. The V call is TRBV15, the J call TRBJ2-1; D unresolved. CDR3 size: 14 residues. V was cut by 3 bases and J by 9 bases, with 15 bases left in between. Germline CDR1 and CDR2: LNHNV and YYDKDF (reference sequence). The CDR3 reads CATSSPDWSREQFF. The CDR3 nucleotides are TGTGCCACCAGCAGTCCCGACTGGAGTCGTGAGCAGTTCTTC.

This clonotype was detected ten times or more. The chain carries TRBV20-1 and TRBJ1-2; unclear D gene. The V gene's germline CDR1 is DFQATT and CDR2 SNEGSKA (reference sequence). The CDR3 is made up of 8 amino acids. Trimming took 6 bases from V and 4 from J, leaving 0 bases between them. In DNA form, the CDR3 reads TGCAGTGCCTATGGCTACACCTTC. Translated, it gives CSAYGYTF.

This clonotype is labeled medium-sized. The chain is built from TRBV7-2 and TRBJ2-7, with 9 bases aligning to TRBD1. CDR1 and CDR2 (germline): SGHTA, FQGNSA. Unmatched junction bases numbered 14, after V lost 5 bases and J lost 3 bases. The CDR3 consists of 17 residues. This CDR3 reads CASSPDSGQGMSYEQYF. The CDR3 region has the DNA TGTGCCAGCAGCCCCGATTCTGGACAGGGGATGAGCTACGAGCAGTACTTC.

The table lists this clonotype with many counts. The chain recombines TRBV6-2 or TRBV6-3 with TRBJ2-5; TRBD2 matches at 11 bases. Germline CDR1 MNHEY, CDR2 SVGEGT. Unmatched junction bases numbered 16, after V lost 2 bases and J lost 5 bases. CDR3 length: 19 amino acids. The CDR3 protein is CASSYLTKLLAGGGETQYF. The CDR3 DNA reads as TGTGCCAGCAGTTACCTTACAAAACTGCTAGCGGGAGGCGGCGAGACCCAGTACTTC.